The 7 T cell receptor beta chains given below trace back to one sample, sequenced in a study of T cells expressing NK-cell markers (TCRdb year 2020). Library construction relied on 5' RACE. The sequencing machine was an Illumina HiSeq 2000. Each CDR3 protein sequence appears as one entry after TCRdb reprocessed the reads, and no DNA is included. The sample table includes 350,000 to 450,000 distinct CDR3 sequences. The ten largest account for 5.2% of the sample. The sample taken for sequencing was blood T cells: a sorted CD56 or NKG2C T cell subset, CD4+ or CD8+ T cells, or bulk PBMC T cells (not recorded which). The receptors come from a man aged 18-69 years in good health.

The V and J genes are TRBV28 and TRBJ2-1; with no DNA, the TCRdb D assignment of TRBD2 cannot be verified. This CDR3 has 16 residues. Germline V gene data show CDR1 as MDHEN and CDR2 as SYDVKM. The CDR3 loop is CASSLAGTRRHDEQFF.

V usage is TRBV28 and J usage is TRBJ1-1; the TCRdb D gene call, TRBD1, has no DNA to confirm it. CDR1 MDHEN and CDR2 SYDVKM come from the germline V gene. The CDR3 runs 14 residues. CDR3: CASSADRGLNEAFF.

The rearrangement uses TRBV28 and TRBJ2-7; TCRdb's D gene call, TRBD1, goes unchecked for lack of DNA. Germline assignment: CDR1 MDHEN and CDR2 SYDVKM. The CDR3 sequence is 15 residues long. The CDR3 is CASSTNGALPYEQYF.

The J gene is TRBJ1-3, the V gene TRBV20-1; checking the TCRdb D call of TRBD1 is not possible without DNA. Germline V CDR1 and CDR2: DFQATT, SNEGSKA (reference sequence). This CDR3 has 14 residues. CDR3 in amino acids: CSAQRDTSGNTIYF.

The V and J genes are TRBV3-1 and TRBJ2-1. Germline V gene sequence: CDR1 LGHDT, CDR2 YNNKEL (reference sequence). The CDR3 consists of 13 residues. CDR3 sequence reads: CASSQDVGRWQFF.

The CDR3 spells CASSFSRDRAVTQYF. The chain links TRBV7-2 to TRBJ2-5; with no DNA, the TCRdb D assignment of TRBD1 cannot be verified. Germline lookup yields CDR1 SGHTA and CDR2 FQGNSA. The CDR3 is 15 amino acids.

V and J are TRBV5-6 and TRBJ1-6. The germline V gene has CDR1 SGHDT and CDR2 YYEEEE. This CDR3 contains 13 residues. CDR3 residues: CASSLDRESPLHF.